The clone carrying this T cell receptor (beta chain) is categorized as medium-sized (0.01 to 0.1%). There are 14 residues in the CDR3. V gave up 8 bases and J gave up 5 bases, with 18 bases separating them. Germline-derived CDR1 and CDR2 are MDHEN and SYDVKM. Profiled with immunoSEQ multiplex PCR; TCRdb holds only in-frame clones, not every one. The table lists some 12,000 clones, 70% to 80% of them singletons. The sample is drawn from a study of OX40 agonist ivuxolimab in advanced cancers. The sequenced sample was CD4+ or CD8+ T cells sorted from blood, obtained in a trial of the OX40 agonist ivuxolimab. The sequence was obtained from an adult with an advanced solid tumor such as melanoma, head and neck, liver or kidney cancer. The V gene is TRBV28, the J gene TRBJ1-1, with D possibly TRBD1 on 6 matching bases. CDR3 nucleotides: TGTGCCAGCGGACCTCCAGGGGCAGGTACTGAAGCTTTCTTT. Translated: CASGPPGAGTEAFF. The full variable domain, with the rest looked up from reference TRBV28 and TRBJ1-1, is DVKVTQSSRYLVKRTGEKVFLECVQDMDHENMFWYRQDPGLGLRLIYFSYDVKMKEKGDIPEGYSVSREKKERFSLILESASTNQTSMYLCASGPPGAGTEAFFGQGTRLTVV.